These 15 T cell receptor beta chains share one sample of origin, sequenced in a study of blood T cell repertoires in COVID-19. The data were produced by immunoSEQ multiplex PCR, yet TCRdb's version contains in-frame clones alone and is incomplete. The data contain 350,000 to 450,000 clones, around 89% of them singletons. Material for sequencing was PBMCs or T cells enriched from blood (not recorded which). These receptors originate from a young man who had recovered from COVID-19.

The V gene is TRBV9, the J gene TRBJ2-1; maybe TRBD2 (5 bases). The CDR3 covers 15 residues. Per germline, CDR1 SGDLS and CDR2 YYNGEE. The V and J ends lost 1 base and 2 bases respectively, with 10 bases between them. The CDR3 region is CASSVNGGPYNEQFF. CDR3 DNA sequence: TGTGCCAGCAGCGTAAACGGAGGCCCCTACAATGAGCAGTTCTTC.

The rearrangement joins TRBV7-6 to TRBJ2-7, with 8 bases that match TRBD1. Germline CDR1 and CDR2: SGHVS and FNYEAQ. Trimming at V came to 5 bases and at J to 1 base, leaving 4 bases not matched to a gene. The length of the CDR3 is 14 residues. The CDR3 nucleotides read TGTGCCAGCAGCCTGGGACAGGCTTCCTACGAGCAGTACTTC. Its protein is CASSLGQASYEQYF.

This chain joins TRBV4-1 and TRBJ1-5, with a possible D match to TRBD1 (5 bases). CDR1 MGHRA and CDR2 YSYEKL come from the germline V gene. The CDR3 is 15 amino acids. V was trimmed by 6 bases and J by 5 bases, leaving 17 bases between them. The CDR3 DNA reads as TGCGCCAGCAGTACCAGGGTTGGGCCGGATCAGCCCCAGCATTTT. Translated, it gives CASSTRVGPDQPQHF.

V is TRBV28 and J is TRBJ2-5; 8 nucleotides agree with TRBD2. The germline V gene encodes CDR1 MDHEN and CDR2 SYDVKM. The length of the CDR3 is 14 residues. Trimming took 5 bases from V and 5 from J; bases not matched to a gene: 7. The CDR3 coding sequence is TGTGCCAGCAGTCCCCCCGGGGGGGGCGAGACCCAGTACTTC. This translates into CASSPPGGGETQYF.

V usage is TRBV2 and J usage is TRBJ2-2; 13 bases are shared with TRBD2. The junction had 8 bases not matched to a gene; V was cut back by 6 bases and J by 4 bases. The CDR3 runs to 17 residues. CDR1 and CDR2 from the germline V gene are SNHLY and FYNNEI. In DNA form, the CDR3 reads TGTGCCAGCAGGGCCGGACTAGCGGGAGTTGGCACCGGGGAGCTGTTTTTT. Residues: CASRAGLAGVGTGELFF.

V is TRBV5-4 and J is TRBJ2-1; D possibly corresponds to TRBD2 (6 bases). This CDR3 is built from 15 residues. Germline V gene sequence: CDR1 SGHNT, CDR2 YYREEE (reference sequence). The V end was cut by 4 bases, the J end by 10 bases, with 21 bases between. The CDR3: CASSPGTSGPGEQFF. The CDR3 DNA follows: TGTGCCAGCAGCCCCGGGACTTCGGGTCCGGGAGAGCAGTTCTTC.

The chain links TRBV27 to TRBJ1-6; 7 nucleotides match TRBD1. Germline assignment: CDR1 MNHEY and CDR2 SMNVEV (reference sequence). V shed 2 bases and J 8 bases; nucleotides not matched to a gene: 12. The CDR3 extends over 17 amino acids. The CDR3 DNA sequence: TGTGCCAGCAGTTTACCACCCGACAGGGCTCCTCATTCACCCCTCCACTTT. Residues: CASSLPPDRAPHSPLHF.

This sequence joins TRBV2 and TRBJ2-7; weak D call: TRBD2 (5 bases). Germline V gives CDR1 SNHLY, CDR2 FYNNEI. This CDR3 spans 11 amino acids. The V gene lost 8 bases and the J gene lost 4 bases, with 9 bases spanning the gap. The chain's CDR3 is CASSPGYEQYF. CDR3 DNA: TGTGCCAGCTCACCGGGGTACGAGCAGTACTTC.

V and J are TRBV9 and TRBJ2-1, with TRBD2 matching 7 bases. This CDR3 region has 16 residues. V dropped 4 bases and J dropped 4; count of bases not matched to a gene: 11. The germline CDR1 and CDR2 sequences are SGDLS and YYNGEE. This chain's CDR3 is CASSFYSGTNYNEQFF. In DNA form, the CDR3 reads TGTGCCAGCAGCTTTTACTCCGGGACTAATTACAATGAGCAGTTCTTC. Drawing the rest from reference TRBV9 and TRBJ2-1, the complete variable domain is DSGVTQTPKHLITATGQRVTLRCSPRSGDLSVYWYQQSLDQGLQFLIQYYNGEERAKGNILERFSAQQFPDLHSELNLSSLELGDSALYFCASSFYSGTNYNEQFFGPGTRLTVL.

V gene TRBV3-1 (or the pseudogene TRBV3-2) combines with J gene TRBJ2-7, with 9 bases lining up with TRBD1. V shed 2 bases, J shed 6 bases, and the junction held 14 bases outside the gene matches. CDR3 length: 17 amino acids. Germline V CDR1 and CDR2: LGHDT, YNNKEL (reference sequence). The CDR3 DNA sequence: TGTGCCAGCAGCCAAAGTCTCACAGGGGGCCTATCTGGCGAGCAGTACTTC. Amino acids: CASSQSLTGGLSGEQYF.

V and J are TRBV2 and TRBJ1-2; the D is unclear. The germline gives CDR1 SNHLY, CDR2 FYNNEI. This CDR3 has 14 residues. The ends were cut back, 1 base at V and 7 bases at J, with 13 bases in the middle. For the CDR3, the DNA is TGTGCCAGCAGTGAAGGCAGAGGACTTGTTGGCTACACCTTC. Protein: CASSEGRGLVGYTF. Combining the CDR3 with reference TRBV2 and TRBJ1-2 gives the whole variable domain EPEVTQTPSHQVTQMGQEVILRCVPISNHLYFYWYRQILGQKVEFLVSFYNNEISEKSEIFDDQFSVERPDGSNFTLKIRSTKLEDSAMYFCASSEGRGLVGYTFGSGTRLTVV.

The gene calls are TRBV28 and TRBJ2-4, with D unclear. Germline V gene lookup returns CDR1 MDHEN and CDR2 SYDVKM. Deletions cut 6 bases from V and 6 bases from J, with 15 bases between. CDR3 size: 14 residues. Written as DNA, the CDR3 is TGTGCCAGCAGAACAGACCCTTTAGGAAACATTCAGTACTTC. This encodes CASRTDPLGNIQYF.

The V and J genes are TRBV18 and TRBJ2-3; 9 bases are shared with TRBD1. V lost 0 bases and J lost 1; bases outside the gene matches: 14. This CDR3 contains 20 residues. From germline, CDR1 is KGHSH and CDR2 LQKENI. CDR3 coding DNA: TGTGCCAGCTCACCACCGCCGGGACAGGGAAGGGGGTCACGCACAGATACGCAGTATTTT. Translation gives CASSPPPGQGRGSRTDTQYF.

V and J are TRBV7-3 and TRBJ2-2; tentatively, D is TRBD1 (6 bases). V lost 4 bases, J lost 1 base, and 7 bases lay in between. CDR3 length equals 14 residues. Germline V lookup: CDR1 SGHTA, CDR2 FQGTGA. CDR3 sequence (DNA): TGTGCCAGCAGCTACAGGGAGAACACCGGGGAGCTGTTTTTT. It encodes CASSYRENTGELFF.

The CDR3 loop is CASSLRTRTGYLTNEKLFF. CDR3 coding DNA: TGTGCCAGCAGCTTAAGAACCCGGACAGGGTATTTGACTAATGAAAAACTGTTTTTT. This chain connects TRBV13 to TRBJ1-4; 8 bases align to TRBD1. The germline gives CDR1 PRHDT, CDR2 FYEKMQ (reference sequence). J gave up 2 bases and V 2 bases, and 13 bases lay outside the gene matches. This CDR3 is 19 amino acids long.